These T cell receptor beta chains were read from a single sample in a study of T cells in localized non-small cell lung cancer. Clones were sequenced by immunoSEQ multiplex PCR, and TCRdb holds only the in-frame ones, with some missing. The table shows 25,000 to 30,000 clones, with 82% occurring only once. This sample comprised peripheral blood, obtained before any cancer treatment. These receptors were taken from a woman aged 40-69 years with stage I lung adenocarcinoma. Each CDR3 is given without its conserved first and last residue.

CDR3 length | J gene | V gene | CDR3 protein
12 | . | TRBV7-9 | ASSYTLGGYEQY
13 | TRBJ2-7 | TRBV11-2 | ASSLGRSMAYEQY
11 | TRBJ2-7 | TRBV15 | ATSRDLTYEQY
11 | TRBJ1-1 | TRBV7-6 | ASSLLGDPEAF
12 | TRBJ2-1 | TRBV6-1 | ASSLTRADNEQF
13 | TRBJ1-2 | TRBV6-5 | ASSYNQRRHYGYT
15 | TRBJ1-4 | TRBV11-2 | ASSQRGTDYFNEKLF
11 | TRBJ2-1 | TRBV6-6 | ASSYWEGDEQF
11 | TRBJ2-5 | TRBV10-3 | AIRRGEQETQY
13 | TRBJ1-3 | TRBV6-6 | ASSQTLGSGNTIY
11 | TRBJ2-5 | TRBV27 | ATSGDSTETQY
12 | TRBJ2-7 | TRBV4-3 | ASSQNKDRYEQY
13 | TRBJ1-3 | TRBV5-5 | ASSLRPRQGNTIY
12 | TRBJ1-2 | TRBV7-2 | ASSLDRVARGYT
14 | TRBJ2-7 | TRBV7-9 | ASSLKSGYNPYEQY
12 | TRBJ1-3 | TRBV19 | ASGTGGSGNTIY
13 | TRBJ2-1 | TRBV7-2 | ASSLRGSSYNEQF
13 | TRBJ1-1 | TRBV6-6 | ASSPQGAANTEAF
10 | TRBJ1-1 | TRBV5-4 | ASSRGALQAF
12 | TRBJ2-4 | TRBV2 | ASSGTQAKNIQY
13 | TRBJ2-7 | TRBV30 | AWSLRRGATYEQY
12 | TRBJ1-1 | TRBV18 | ASSKGRGNTEAF
12 | TRBJ1-2 | TRBV5-1 | ASSLDRNIEGYT
10 | TRBJ1-4 | TRBV7-9 | ASSSGNEKLF
13 | TRBJ2-3 | TRBV5-1 | ASSLAGGGPDTQY
14 | TRBJ2-3 | TRBV21-1 | ASSKWQEHFTDTQY
12 | TRBJ2-5 | TRBV6-5 | ASSTSGPQETQY
13 | TRBJ1-3 | TRBV6-1 | ASSPGMLSGNTIY
12 | TRBJ2-7 | TRBV10-3 | AISTMDSSYEQY
9 | TRBJ2-3 | TRBV20-1 | SARIGNTQY
12 | TRBJ1-5 | TRBV18 | ASSPIDSNQPQH
15 | TRBJ2-2 | TRBV4-3 | ASSQLVGTGNTGELF
13 | TRBJ2-2 | TRBV7-9 | ASSSDVTNTGELF
13 | TRBJ1-5 | TRBV6-1 | ASSEWDRFNQPQH
11 | TRBJ2-2 | TRBV6-4 | ASSDGGAGELF
12 | TRBJ1-2 | TRBV9 | ASSVVTRAKGYT
10 | TRBJ1-1 | TRBV18 | ASSPLQSEAF
14 | TRBJ1-1 | TRBV6-6 | ASSYSRGAQGTEAF
15 | TRBJ1-2 | TRBV4-3 | ASSQDKAGQGAFGYT
13 | TRBJ1-2 | TRBV6-6 | ASSLLSGAANGYT
12 | TRBJ1-5 | TRBV7-8 | ASSLGDANQPQH
16 | TRBJ1-6 | TRBV5-6 | ASSFGQGVSSYNSPLH
12 | TRBJ1-2 | TRBV5-4 | ASSTRQGNYGYT
12 | TRBJ1-2 | TRBV9 | ASSVSGSTYGYT
12 | TRBJ1-1 | TRBV27 | ASRLNRGFTEAF
14 | TRBJ1-1 | TRBV6-6 | ASSTTLQGVNTEAF
12 | TRBJ1-1 | TRBV10-2 | ASNKGAGGTEAF
11 | TRBJ1-1 | TRBV25-1 | ASSWGLGTEAF
12 | TRBJ1-2 | TRBV4-3 | ASSASDRAYGYT
12 | TRBJ2-7 | TRBV7-9 | ASSLNDRGYEQY
13 | TRBJ1-2 | TRBV2 | ASSISGTEIYGYT
14 | TRBJ2-7 | TRBV4-3 | ASSLGGGLSSYEQY
17 | TRBJ1-6 | TRBV4-3 | ASSQDRTGESSYNSPLH
13 | TRBJ1-3 | TRBV7-9 | ASSLEGSSGNTIY
13 | TRBJ1-5 | TRBV5-1 | ASTLDGYSNQPQH
11 | TRBJ2-7 | TRBV5-4 | ASSYPGANEQY
11 | TRBJ1-6 | TRBV19 | ASRGIGNSPLH
13 | TRBJ1-1 | TRBV7-2 | ASSSDTLLSTEAF